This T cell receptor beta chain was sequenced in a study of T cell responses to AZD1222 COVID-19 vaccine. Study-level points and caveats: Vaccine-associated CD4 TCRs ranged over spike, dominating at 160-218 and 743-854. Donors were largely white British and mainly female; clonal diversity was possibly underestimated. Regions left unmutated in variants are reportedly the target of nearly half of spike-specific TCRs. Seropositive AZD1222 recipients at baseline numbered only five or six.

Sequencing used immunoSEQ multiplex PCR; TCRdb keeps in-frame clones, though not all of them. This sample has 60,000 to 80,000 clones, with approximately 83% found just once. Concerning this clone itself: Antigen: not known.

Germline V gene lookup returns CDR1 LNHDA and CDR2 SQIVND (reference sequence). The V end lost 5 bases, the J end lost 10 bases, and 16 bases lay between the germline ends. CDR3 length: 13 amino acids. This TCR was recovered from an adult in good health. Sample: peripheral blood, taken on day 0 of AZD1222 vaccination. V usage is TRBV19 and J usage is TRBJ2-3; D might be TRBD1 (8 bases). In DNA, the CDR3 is TGTGCCAGTAGTTTAAACAGGGGGAGGGCGCAGTATTTT. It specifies CASSLNRGRAQYF.